This T cell receptor (beta chain) was retrieved from a study of cytomegalovirus exposure and HLA in healthy donors. The J segment lost 5 bases and the V segment lost 4 bases, leaving 8 bases of the junction unmatched. Per germline, CDR1 SGHRS and CDR2 YFSETQ. The CDR3 covers 15 residues. Assay: immunoSEQ multiplex PCR; the TCRdb copy retains only in-frame clones and omits some. Of some 77,000 clones listed, approximately 96% are singletons. The specimen was PBMCs. This chain connects TRBV5-1 to TRBJ2-2, with 7 bases identical to TRBD1. The clonotype comes from a man between 18 and 35 years old in good health and CMV-seropositive. CDR3: CASSLTGDETGELFF. CDR3 bases: TGCGCCAGCAGCCTTACAGGGGATGAGACCGGGGAGCTGTTTTTT.